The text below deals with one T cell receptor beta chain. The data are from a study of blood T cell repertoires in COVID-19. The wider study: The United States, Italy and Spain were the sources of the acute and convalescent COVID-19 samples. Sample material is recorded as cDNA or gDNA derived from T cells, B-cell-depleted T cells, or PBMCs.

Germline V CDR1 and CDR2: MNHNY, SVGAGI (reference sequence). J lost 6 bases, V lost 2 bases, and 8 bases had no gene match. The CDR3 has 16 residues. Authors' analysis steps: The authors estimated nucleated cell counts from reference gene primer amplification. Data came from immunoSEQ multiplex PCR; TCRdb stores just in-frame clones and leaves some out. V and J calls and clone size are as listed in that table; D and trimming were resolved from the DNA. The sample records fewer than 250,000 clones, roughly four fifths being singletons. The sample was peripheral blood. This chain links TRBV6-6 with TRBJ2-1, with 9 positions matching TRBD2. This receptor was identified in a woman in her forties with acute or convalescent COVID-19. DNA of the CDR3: TGTGCCAGCAGTTACGGTTGGCGGGGGGGCCTCAATGAGCAGTTCTTC. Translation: CASSYGWRGGLNEQFF.